What follows are 3 T cell receptor beta chains derived from one specimen sequenced in a study of cytomegalovirus exposure and HLA in healthy donors. It was with 60 Vbeta and 13 Jbeta primers that the PCR ran. Data came from immunoSEQ multiplex PCR; TCRdb stores just in-frame clones and leaves some out. The data hold about 110,000 clones, with around 80% observed a single time. Sequenced input: PBMCs. The receptor source for this set is a man aged 45 to 65 in good health and CMV-seronegative.

The chain links TRBV6-6 to TRBJ2-7, with D possibly matching TRBD1 (7 bases). Germline V gene sequence: CDR1 MNHNY, CDR2 SVGAGI (reference sequence). V was pared by 5 bases and J by 7 bases, with 21 bases between. There are 15 residues in the CDR3. In nucleotides, the CDR3 is TGTGCCAGCAGTGCAACAGGGGCTTGGGCGGGGGAGCAGTACTTC. It translates to CASSATGAWAGEQYF.

V usage is TRBV19 and J usage is TRBJ2-5, with 13 bases lining up with TRBD2. Germline trimming cut 10 bases from V and 5 bases from J; bases unmatched to any gene: 13. The CDR3 loop spans 16 amino acids. Germline-derived CDR1 and CDR2 are LNHDA and SQIVND (reference sequence). In nucleotides, the CDR3 is TGTGCCAATGAGTACGCACTAGCGGGGGGGCGGGAGACCCAGTACTTC. Translating it yields CANEYALAGGRETQYF. The full variable domain, in which reference TRBV19 and TRBJ2-5 provide the parts outside the CDR3, is DGGITQSPKYLFRKEGQNVTLSCEQNLNHDAMYWYRQDPGQGLRLIYYSQIVNDFQKGDIAEGYSVSREKKESFPLTVTSAQKNPTAFYLCANEYALAGGRETQYFGPGTRLLVL.

This clone has just a few counts. This chain uses TRBV11-3 with TRBJ1-1, with TRBD1 as a possible D gene (6 bases). The CDR3 runs to 15 residues. The germline gives CDR1 SGHNT, CDR2 YENEEA. V lost 1 base, J lost 2 bases, and 11 bases lay in between. The CDR3 region has the DNA TGTGCCAGCAGCTTAGGTCAGGGGATAAACACTGAAGCTTTCTTT. Encoded protein: CASSLGQGINTEAFF.